The 2 T cell receptor beta chains below were found in one sample sequenced in a study of T cell responses to AZD1222 COVID-19 vaccine. Only in-frame clones appear in the TCRdb table, and some are missing; sequencing was by immunoSEQ multiplex PCR. In the table there are 100,000 or so clones, about 83% of which are singletons. Source: peripheral blood, taken on day 0 of AZD1222 vaccination. The receptors derive from an adult in good health.

The chain joins TRBV13 to TRBJ2-7; D not resolved. Germline V gene data show CDR1 as PRHDT and CDR2 as FYEKMQ (reference sequence). The CDR3 consists of 13 residues. The V end lost 5 bases, the J end lost 5 bases, and 13 bases lay between the germline ends. CDR3 in DNA: TGTGCCAGCAGCCCTCTACCCCAAGACGAGCAGTACTTC. Protein sequence: CASSPLPQDEQYF.

The chain couples TRBV27 to TRBJ1-2; 8 bases are a match to TRBD1. The trim removed 8 bases at V and 7 bases at J, leaving 12 bases unmatched. The CDR3 is 14 amino acids. Germline assignment: CDR1 MNHEY and CDR2 SMNVEV (reference sequence). The CDR3: CASGTAGGALGYTF. CDR3 DNA sequence: TGTGCCAGCGGAACAGCAGGGGGCGCCCTTGGCTACACCTTC.